These 20 T cell receptor beta chains came from one sample sequenced in a study of cytomegalovirus exposure and HLA in healthy donors. A multiplex PCR was run with 60 Vbeta primers and 13 Jbeta primers. Generated by immunoSEQ multiplex PCR, the TCRdb table keeps only in-frame clones and is missing some. There are 150,000 to 200,000 clones in the sample; over 70% occur only once, and about 2.9% lies in the top ten. The sample comprised PBMCs. These receptors were taken from a woman aged 45-59 years in good health and CMV-seropositive.

The CDR3 here is CASSYGTSRGTDTQYF. The CDR3 nucleotides are TGTGCCAGCAGCTACGGGACTAGCAGGGGCACAGATACGCAGTATTTT. The V call is TRBV7-2, the J call TRBJ2-3, with TRBD2 matching 9 bases. Looked up from germline, CDR1 is SGHTA and CDR2 is FQGNSA. The trim removed 4 bases at V and 1 base at J, leaving 6 bases unmatched. The CDR3 extends over 16 amino acids. Together with reference TRBV7-2 and TRBJ2-3, the CDR3 gives the full variable domain: GAGVSQSPSNKVTEKGKDVELRCDPISGHTALYWYRQSLGQGLEFLIYFQGNSAPDKSGLPSDRFSAERTGGSVSTLTIQRTQQEDSAVYLCASSYGTSRGTDTQYFGPGTRLTVL.

This chain connects TRBV7-9 to TRBJ2-3; 8 bases fit TRBD2. The CDR3 spans 17 residues. Germline values: CDR1 SEHNR, CDR2 FQNEAQ (reference sequence). With 4 bases clipped from V and 0 bases from J, the junction kept 9 bases outside the gene matches. CDR3 sequence (DNA): TGTGCCAGCAGCTGGAGCGGGGGCGGCCCTAGCACAGATACGCAGTATTTT. Translating it yields CASSWSGGGPSTDTQYF.

The chain joins TRBV6-4 to TRBJ2-1; the D gene is possibly TRBD1 (6 bases). Trimming pared 3 bases from V and 13 bases from J, leaving 16 bases between. The length of the CDR3 is 13 residues. The germline CDR1 and CDR2 sequences are MRHNA and SNTAGT. The CDR3 sequence is CASSELEQGFQFF. In DNA, the CDR3 is TGTGCCAGCAGTGAGCTCGAACAGGGCTTCCAGTTCTTC.

The chain carries TRBV7-2 and TRBJ2-7; D unresolved. Per germline, CDR1 SGHTA and CDR2 FQGNSA. Deletions cut 2 bases from V and 4 bases from J, with 6 bases between. The CDR3 extends over 12 amino acids. DNA for the CDR3: TGTGCCAGCAGCTTATTCGGTTACGAGCAGTACTTC. This codes for CASSLFGYEQYF.

The CDR3 DNA sequence: TGTGCCAGCAGCCGGGGACAGGGGAATCAGCCCCAGCATTTT. This sequence encodes CASSRGQGNQPQHF. The V and J genes are TRBV7-9 and TRBJ1-5; 10 bases agree with TRBD1. Trimming took 5 bases from V and 4 from J; bases not matched to a gene: 2. CDR3 length: 14 amino acids. The germline V gene has CDR1 SEHNR and CDR2 FQNEAQ (reference sequence).

CDR3 in DNA: TGCGCCAGCAGCTTGGCCGACAGGAAGAACACTGAAGCTTTCTTT. This encodes CASSLADRKNTEAFF. The V gene is TRBV5-1, the J gene TRBJ1-1; D may be TRBD1 (6 bases). Germline CDR1 and CDR2: SGHRS and YFSETQ. V lost 0 bases, J lost 1 base, and 10 bases lay in between. The CDR3 loop spans 15 amino acids.

Comments on this clone: An end of the junction differs from the germline gene, which may be a read error. V and J are TRBV7-9 and TRBJ2-3; D may be TRBD2 (6 bases). The CDR3 has 15 amino acids. The V gene's germline CDR1 is SEHNR and CDR2 FQNEAQ (reference sequence). The CDR3 region is CSSSPPGVSTDTQYF. CDR3 nucleotides: TGTTCCAGCAGCCCCCCGGGGGTCAGCACAGATACGCAGTATTTT. The complete variable domain, with remaining parts taken from reference TRBV7-9 and TRBJ2-3, reads DTGVSQNPRHKITKRGQNVTFRCDPISEHNRLYWYRQTLGQGPEFLTYFQNEAQLEKSRLLSDRFSAERPKGSFSTLEIQRTEQGDSAMYLCSSSPPGVSTDTQYFGPGTRLTVL.

V and J are TRBV14 and TRBJ2-7; D gene uncertain. The germline gives CDR1 SGHDN, CDR2 FVKESK. This CDR3 contains 12 residues. V lost 5 bases and J 9 bases, leaving 14 bases between the germline ends. This chain's CDR3 is CASSSLGGSQYF. The DNA for the CDR3 is TGTGCCAGCAGCTCTCTAGGCGGATCGCAGTACTTC.

This clone was counted between two and nine times. J is TRBJ2-7 and V is TRBV4-3, with D possibly matching TRBD2 (5 bases). Trimming left V 1 base short and J 6 bases short, with 13 bases between. Germline V lookup: CDR1 LGHNA, CDR2 YSLEER. The CDR3 loop spans 14 amino acids. The CDR3 protein is CASSQASLSREQYF. The CDR3 DNA reads TGCGCCAGCAGCCAAGCTAGCTTGAGCCGCGAGCAGTACTTC.

This sequence joins TRBV9 and TRBJ1-1; D is perhaps TRBD1 (6 bases). The CDR3 runs to 14 residues. V was cut by 5 bases and J by 6 bases, with 17 bases left in between. In germline, CDR1 is SGDLS, CDR2 YYNGEE. CDR3 coding DNA: TGTGCCAGCAGTGGAGGGGGGGGCGTCGCTGAAGCTTTCTTT. Its translation is CASSGGGGVAEAFF. The complete variable domain, with remaining parts taken from reference TRBV9 and TRBJ1-1, reads DSGVTQTPKHLITATGQRVTLRCSPRSGDLSVYWYQQSLDQGLQFLIQYYNGEERAKGNILERFSAQQFPDLHSELNLSSLELGDSALYFCASSGGGGVAEAFFGQGTRLTVV.

The chain couples TRBV30 to TRBJ1-3; D is perhaps TRBD1 (5 bases). The germline gives CDR1 GTSNPN, CDR2 SVGIG (reference sequence). V dropped 1 base and J dropped 3 bases, with 7 bases sitting between them. The CDR3 runs 13 residues. In DNA form, the CDR3 reads TGTGCCTGGAGTGGCAGGGATGGAAACACCATATATTTT. Translation: CAWSGRDGNTIYF.

The chain employs TRBV7-2 and TRBJ1-4, with 12 nucleotides matching TRBD1. This CDR3 has 18 amino acids. V was clipped by 2 bases and J by 5 bases; unmatched bases: 9. From germline, CDR1 is SGHTA and CDR2 FQGNSA. The CDR3 sequence is CASSLYYGTGGENEKLFF. Here the CDR3 DNA reads TGTGCCAGCAGCTTATATTACGGGACAGGGGGCGAGAATGAAAAACTGTTTTTT.

V gene TRBV18 combines with J gene TRBJ2-7; 11 bases match TRBD1. V shed 5 bases, J shed 10 bases, and the junction held 10 bases outside the gene matches. This CDR3 is 14 amino acids long. Germline lookup yields CDR1 KGHSH and CDR2 LQKENI. The CDR3 nucleotides read TGTGCCAGCTCATCCGGACAGGGGGCCTCCGGTCAGTACTTC. It codes for CASSSGQGASGQYF.

This chain links TRBV5-1 with TRBJ1-4; 10 bases agree with TRBD1. V shed 3 bases, J shed 8 bases, and the junction held 7 bases outside the gene matches. The CDR3 has 15 amino acids. CDR1 is SGHRS and CDR2 is YFSETQ in the germline V gene. The chain's CDR3 is CASSWGQGQIEKLFF. Written as DNA, the CDR3 is TGCGCCAGCAGCTGGGGACAGGGGCAAATAGAAAAACTGTTTTTT.

This chain uses TRBV7-9 with TRBJ2-1; no clear D gene. This CDR3 is 13 amino acids long. Per germline, CDR1 SEHNR and CDR2 FQNEAQ (reference sequence). Trimming took off 3 bases at V and 5 bases at J, with 8 bases between the two ends. CDR3 amino acids: CASSFLRDNEQFF. DNA of the CDR3: TGTGCCAGCAGCTTCCTCCGGGACAATGAGCAGTTCTTC.

V usage is TRBV4-3 and J usage is TRBJ1-2, with 8 bases that match TRBD1. Germline CDR1 reads LGHNA; CDR2 reads YSLEER. This CDR3 is 15 amino acids long. The V segment lost 2 bases and the J segment 4 bases; nucleotides outside the gene matches: 6. CDR3 sequence reads: CASSQNRQGTYGYTF. CDR3 nucleotides: TGCGCCAGCAGCCAAAACCGACAGGGGACCTATGGCTACACCTTC.

The rearrangement uses TRBV4-3 and TRBJ1-2, with D perhaps TRBD1 (5 bases). Germline V gene data show CDR1 as LGHNA and CDR2 as YSLEER. This CDR3 has 20 residues. V was cut by 0 bases and J by 1 base, with 24 bases left in between. This CDR3 reads CASSQDLQAGLAPLNYGYTF. The CDR3 region has the DNA TGCGCCAGCAGCCAAGATCTGCAGGCGGGGCTGGCCCCCCTTAACTATGGCTACACCTTC.

On this clone itself: The sample has other DNA sequences that encode this CDR3 too. The chain uses TRBV6-5 and TRBJ1-2; TRBD1 matches 9 bases. The CDR3 spans 13 residues. CDR1 is MNHEY, CDR2 SVGAGI, per germline. Germline trimming cut 5 bases from V and 8 bases from J; bases unmatched to any gene: 6. The CDR3 loop reads CASSRGQGEGYTF. In DNA, the CDR3 is TGTGCCAGCAGTCGGGGACAGGGTGAAGGCTACACCTTC.

The rearrangement links TRBV4-2 to TRBJ1-2; D is ambiguous. The germline V gene has CDR1 LGHNA and CDR2 YNFKEQ. This CDR3 has 15 amino acids. V was pared by 0 bases and J by 2 bases, with 10 bases between. The CDR3 nucleotides are TGTGCCAGCAGCCAAGATGCAGGCGGGAACTATGGCTACACCTTC. It specifies CASSQDAGGNYGYTF.

The chain uses TRBV18 and TRBJ2-1; TRBD2 agrees at 14 bases. The germline V gene has CDR1 KGHSH and CDR2 LQKENI. The CDR3 runs 20 residues. V lost 4 bases and J lost 0; bases outside the gene matches: 11. In nucleotides, the CDR3 is TGTGCCAGCTCACTGAGGACTAGCGGGGGGCCGAGGAGCTCCTACAATGAGCAGTTCTTC. This translates into CASSLRTSGGPRSSYNEQFF. Full variable domain (remainder filled in from reference TRBV18 and TRBJ2-1): NAGVMQNPRHLVRRRGQEARLRCSPMKGHSHVYWYRQLPEEGLKFMVYLQKENIIDESGMPKERFSAEFPKEGPSILRIQQVVRGDSAAYFCASSLRTSGGPRSSYNEQFFGPGTRLTVL.